This TCR beta chain was observed in a study of cytomegalovirus exposure and HLA in healthy donors. Findings and caveats of the study: There was a cluster of highly shared sequence variants that was likely a sequencing artifact. Researchers reported in a later analysis that a missense DCLRE1C variant was tied to TCR beta V- and J-gene trimming.

60 Vbeta and 13 Jbeta primers were used in PCR. The data were produced by immunoSEQ multiplex PCR, yet TCRdb's version contains in-frame clones alone and is incomplete. Counted here are 60,000 to 90,000 clones, about 70% occurring once; the ten biggest clones make up around 7.6%. Trimming removed 2 bases from V and 7 bases from J, with 14 bases in between. Germline V CDR1 and CDR2: SGHTA, FQGNSA. The CDR3 consists of 14 residues. On this clone itself: What it binds is not known.

V usage is TRBV7-2 and J usage is TRBJ1-2, with D possibly TRBD1 on 5 matching bases. This receptor was identified in a man aged 40-49 years in good health and CMV-seropositive. The sequenced sample was PBMCs. The chain's CDR3 is CASSLSLPGAGYTF. CDR3 in DNA: TGTGCCAGCAGCTTATCACTCCCTGGGGCTGGCTACACCTTC.